Listed here are 27 T cell receptor beta chains from one sample, sequenced in a study of T-cell memory formation after mild COVID-19. TCRdb re-derived calls from the 5' RACE reads in MiXCR, one entry per CDR3 protein. The sample yields about 560,000 distinct CDR3 sequences, 17% seen once. Input material: PBMCs or a T cell subset sorted from them (not recorded which). These receptors were taken from an adult woman who had mild COVID-19 (a few samples of this study predate the infection). Cell type and time point are not known.

The chain has TRBV12-3 or TRBV12-4 and TRBJ2-1; D is perhaps TRBD2 (6 bases). V lost 9 bases and J 3 bases, leaving 12 bases between the germline ends. The CDR3 has 13 residues. The CDR3: CASLEGGYNEQFF. As DNA, the CDR3 is TGTGCCAGTTTGGAGGGCGGCTACAATGAGCAGTTCTTC.

The chain uses TRBV11-3 and TRBJ2-1; 7 positions agree with TRBD2. The CDR3 sequence is 14 residues long. Germline values: CDR1 SGHNT, CDR2 YENEEA. After removal of 3 bases from V and 6 bases from J, the junction contained 5 bases not matched to a gene. The CDR3 DNA follows: TGTGCCAGCAGCTTCACGGGAGGCGTCAATGAGCAGTTCTTC. Translated: CASSFTGGVNEQFF.

A single count supports this clonotype. The V and J genes are TRBV5-1 and TRBJ2-1; 7 bases are a match to TRBD1. J lost 1 base, V lost 0 bases, and 16 bases had no gene match. This CDR3 has 20 residues. Germline V gene lookup returns CDR1 SGHRS and CDR2 YFSETQ. The CDR3 DNA reads TGCGCCAGCAGCTTGGCGACAATGGAAGGGGGCAGGGCGTCCTACAATGAGCAGTTCTTC. Residues: CASSLATMEGGRASYNEQFF.

This clonotype was observed a handful of times. The chain links TRBV5-1 to TRBJ2-7; TRBD1 agrees at 10 bases. The CDR3 consists of 14 residues. Germline CDR1 and CDR2: SGHRS and YFSETQ. With 4 bases clipped from V and 5 bases from J, the junction kept 6 bases outside the gene matches. The CDR3 sequence: CASSGGQGIDEQYF. CDR3 DNA sequence: TGCGCCAGCAGCGGGGGACAGGGGATCGACGAGCAGTACTTC. Supplemented by reference TRBV5-1 and TRBJ2-7, the full variable domain reads KAGVTQTPRYLIKTRGQQVTLSCSPISGHRSVSWYQQTPGQGLQFLFEYFSETQRNKGNFPGRFSGRQFSNSRSEMNVSTLELGDSALYLCASSGGQGIDEQYFGPGTRLTVT.

Written as DNA, the CDR3 is TGTGCCAGCAGCTTAGGGGGGCTAGCGGCAGATACGCAGTATTTT. This codes for CASSLGGLAADTQYF. The chain uses TRBV7-2 and TRBJ2-3; possible D gene TRBD2, 7 bases. Per germline, CDR1 SGHTA and CDR2 FQGNSA. CDR3 length: 15 amino acids. The V and J ends lost 1 base and 4 bases respectively, with 12 bases between them.

The gene calls are TRBV5-1 and TRBJ2-1; 8 nucleotides align to TRBD2. V lost 0 bases and J lost 12; bases outside the gene matches: 23. The CDR3 runs to 19 residues. CDR1 is SGHRS and CDR2 is YFSETQ in the germline V gene. The CDR3 sequence: CASSLGPFSVAGSTGVQFF. For the CDR3, the DNA is TGCGCCAGCAGCTTGGGCCCTTTTTCGGTAGCGGGAAGTACGGGGGTGCAGTTCTTC.

This clonotype was observed a few times. The CDR3 loop reads CATSDSGLANTDTQYF. The CDR3 DNA follows: TGTGCCACCAGTGATTCGGGACTAGCAAACACAGATACGCAGTATTTT. V and J are TRBV24-1 and TRBJ2-3; 9 bases line up with TRBD2. The length of the CDR3 is 16 residues. The V gene's germline CDR1 is KGHDR and CDR2 SFDVKD. Trimming cost V 2 bases and J 2 bases; bases outside gene matches: 4.

This clonotype showed up just a few times. The V gene is TRBV14, the J gene TRBJ1-1; a weak D match, TRBD1 (6 bases). The CDR3 has 13 amino acids. Trimming stripped 9 bases from V and 1 base from J, with 12 bases between. Per germline, CDR1 SGHDN and CDR2 FVKESK. The CDR3 region has the DNA TGTGCCAGTAACGACAGGACGAACACTGAAGCTTTCTTT. Amino acid sequence: CASNDRTNTEAFF.

Many counts were recorded for this clonotype. This chain uses TRBV9 with TRBJ2-3; a weak D match, TRBD2 (5 bases). Trimming pared 0 bases from V and 2 bases from J, leaving 7 bases between. The CDR3 runs to 14 residues. Germline values: CDR1 SGDLS, CDR2 YYNGEE. In DNA form, the CDR3 reads TGTGCCAGCAGCGTAGTCGGGAACACAGATACGCAGTATTTT. Translated, it gives CASSVVGNTDTQYF.

V gene TRBV3-1 combines with J gene TRBJ1-5; D is undetermined. Per germline, CDR1 LGHDT and CDR2 YNNKEL (reference sequence). This CDR3 contains 13 residues. Trimming stripped 5 bases from V and 5 bases from J, with 10 bases between. CDR3 protein: CASSTRKDQPQHF. In DNA form, the CDR3 reads TGTGCCAGCAGCACACGGAAGGATCAGCCCCAGCATTTT.

The rearrangement uses TRBV5-1 and TRBJ2-3; TRBD2 agrees at 13 bases. Germline values: CDR1 SGHRS, CDR2 YFSETQ. The CDR3 sequence is 15 residues long. Germline trimming cut 4 bases from V and 9 bases from J; bases unmatched to any gene: 8. CDR3 region: CASSPGLAGKGTQYF. CDR3 in DNA: TGCGCCAGCAGCCCGGGACTAGCGGGGAAGGGAACGCAGTATTTT.

In this sample, this clonotype turned up a few times. The chain recombines TRBV12-3 or TRBV12-4 with TRBJ2-1; the match to TRBD2 covers 7 bases. With V trimmed by 6 bases and J by 4 bases, 12 bases remained unmatched. The CDR3 totals 16 residues. CDR3 protein: CASSPWEGAGYNEQFF. The CDR3 nucleotides are TGTGCCAGCAGCCCCTGGGAGGGCGCGGGTTACAATGAGCAGTTCTTC.

The chain employs TRBV11-2 and TRBJ2-3, with D possibly TRBD2 on 6 matching bases. Trimming removed 2 bases at V and 8 bases at J, with 17 bases between. CDR1 SGHAT and CDR2 FQNNGV come from the germline V gene. This CDR3 contains 15 residues. The CDR3 nucleotides are TGTGCCAGCAGCTTACAGCGGGCCAGGTTCGGTACGCAGTATTTT. This encodes CASSLQRARFGTQYF.

This rearrangement joins TRBV5-1 to TRBJ1-2, with a tentative D call TRBD1 (5 bases). CDR1 is SGHRS, CDR2 YFSETQ, per germline. V lost 0 bases, J lost 5 bases, and 17 bases lay in between. The CDR3 is 16 amino acids. The CDR3 bases are TGCGCCAGCAGCTTGGAGGGCGAAGGGACCCGATATGGCTACACCTTC. This translates into CASSLEGEGTRYGYTF.

Only a few counts were recorded for this clonotype. The chain is built from TRBV27 and TRBJ2-1, with D possibly TRBD1 on 6 matching bases. Trimming shortened V by 3 bases and J by 5 bases, and 11 bases separated the two germline ends. CDR1 is MNHEY, CDR2 SMNVEV, per germline (reference sequence). This CDR3 region has 14 residues. CDR3 loop: CASSFGTHNNEQFF. CDR3 sequence (DNA): TGTGCCAGCAGTTTTGGGACACATAACAATGAGCAGTTCTTC.

The chain has TRBV5-1 and TRBJ2-3; weak D call: TRBD2 (5 bases). V lost 2 bases and J lost 5, with 21 bases in between. There are 17 residues in the CDR3. From germline, CDR1 is SGHRS and CDR2 YFSETQ. The CDR3 DNA sequence: TGCGCCAGCAGCTTCTCACTAGAGGTGGCCACAATAGATACGCAGTATTTT. The encoded protein is CASSFSLEVATIDTQYF.

This clonotype was seen a few times. The rearrangement links TRBV15 to TRBJ2-2; D remains ambiguous. The germline V gene has CDR1 LNHNV and CDR2 YYDKDF (reference sequence). The CDR3 totals 14 residues. The ends were cut back, 0 bases at V and 3 bases at J, with 5 bases in the middle. The CDR3 DNA follows: TGTGCCACCAGCAGAGAAGCCGACACCGGGGAGCTGTTTTTT. The encoded protein is CATSREADTGELFF.

Only a few counts were recorded for this clonotype. This chain uses TRBV5-6 with TRBJ1-1; D is unresolved. CDR3 length: 16 residues. V dropped 4 bases and J dropped 2 bases, with 18 bases sitting between them. The germline V gene has CDR1 SGHDT and CDR2 YYEEEE. The CDR3 sequence is CASSPSQGGPNTEAFF. DNA of the CDR3: TGTGCCAGCAGCCCGAGTCAAGGCGGACCAAACACTGAAGCTTTCTTT.

The CDR3 DNA is TGTGCCAGCACCGACAGGGCAAGCGGCTACACCTTC. Protein: CASTDRASGYTF. The rearrangement links TRBV12-3 or TRBV12-4 to TRBJ1-2; 7 bases match TRBD1. J lost 8 bases, V lost 7 bases, and 7 bases had no gene match. This CDR3 region has 12 residues.

The gene calls are TRBV30 and TRBJ2-3; 13 bases are a match to TRBD2. The germline CDR1 and CDR2 sequences are GTSNPN and SVGIG (reference sequence). This CDR3 region has 14 residues. V lost 4 bases, J lost 3 bases, and 1 base stayed unmatched. The CDR3 protein is CAWTLAGGTDTQYF. CDR3 DNA sequence: TGTGCCTGGACACTAGCGGGAGGGACAGATACGCAGTATTTT.

This clonotype has more than one count but fewer than ten. The chain employs TRBV7-7 and TRBJ2-7; D gene uncertain. V was cut by 2 bases and J by 5 bases, with 13 bases left in between. CDR1 is SSHAT and CDR2 is FNYEAQ in the germline V gene (reference sequence). The CDR3 is made up of 14 amino acids. The CDR3, as DNA: TGTGCCAGCAGCTTAAATATGGGCGTCCACGAGCAGTACTTC. Encoded protein: CASSLNMGVHEQYF.

This clonotype has a handful of counts. One end of the junction fails to match germline, which may point to a read error. V gene TRBV5-1 combines with J gene TRBJ2-3; no reliable D call. Germline V gene lookup returns CDR1 SGHRS and CDR2 YFSETQ. The CDR3 has 15 residues. DNA of the CDR3: TGCGCCAGCAGCCTTGGGGAAGTCCGCACAAATACGCAGTATTTT. This gives the protein CASSLGEVRTNTQYF.

The chain is built from TRBV20-1 and TRBJ2-3, with 9 bases fitting TRBD1. Germline V CDR1 and CDR2: DFQATT, SNEGSKA (reference sequence). Germline trimming cut 8 bases from V and 5 bases from J; bases unmatched to any gene: 14. The length of the CDR3 is 15 residues. The CDR3 loop is CSRDFRDRVKDTQYF. The CDR3 DNA sequence: TGCAGTAGAGATTTCCGGGACAGGGTCAAAGATACGCAGTATTTT.

This clonotype came up many times. V usage is TRBV15 and J usage is TRBJ1-2; D is unclear. The V end was cut by 0 bases, the J end by 5 bases, with 4 bases between. Germline V gene sequence: CDR1 LNHNV, CDR2 YYDKDF (reference sequence). The CDR3 runs to 12 residues. In nucleotides, the CDR3 is TGTGCCACCAGCAGAGAATCATATGGCTACACCTTC. Encoded protein: CATSRESYGYTF.

The genes are TRBV2 and TRBJ2-1, with D perhaps being TRBD1 or TRBD2 (5 bases each). Germline V gives CDR1 SNHLY, CDR2 FYNNEI. This CDR3 has 13 residues. Trimming took off 7 bases at V and 10 bases at J, with 17 bases between the two ends. CDR3 protein: CASKTGQSREQFF. The DNA for the CDR3 is TGTGCCAGCAAAACGGGGCAGTCCAGGGAGCAGTTCTTC.

CDR3 loop: CASSQGSPGLPPSTAFF. The CDR3 coding sequence is TGTGCCAGCAGCCAAGGTTCGCCCGGGCTACCCCCCTCGACGGCTTTCTTT. The chain links TRBV14 to TRBJ1-1; D is undetermined. The CDR3 extends over 17 amino acids. Germline CDR1 SGHDN, CDR2 FVKESK. V was trimmed by 1 base and J by 11 bases, leaving 26 bases between them.

This clonotype was observed a handful of times. This chain joins TRBV7-2 and TRBJ1-1; TRBD1 matches 8 bases. The CDR3 spans 14 residues. The V segment lost 5 bases and the J segment 1 base; nucleotides outside the gene matches: 3. Germline assignment: CDR1 SGHTA and CDR2 FQGNSA. CDR3 sequence: CASSGDRGNTEAFF. The CDR3 region has the DNA TGTGCCAGCAGCGGAGACAGGGGGAACACTGAAGCTTTCTTT.